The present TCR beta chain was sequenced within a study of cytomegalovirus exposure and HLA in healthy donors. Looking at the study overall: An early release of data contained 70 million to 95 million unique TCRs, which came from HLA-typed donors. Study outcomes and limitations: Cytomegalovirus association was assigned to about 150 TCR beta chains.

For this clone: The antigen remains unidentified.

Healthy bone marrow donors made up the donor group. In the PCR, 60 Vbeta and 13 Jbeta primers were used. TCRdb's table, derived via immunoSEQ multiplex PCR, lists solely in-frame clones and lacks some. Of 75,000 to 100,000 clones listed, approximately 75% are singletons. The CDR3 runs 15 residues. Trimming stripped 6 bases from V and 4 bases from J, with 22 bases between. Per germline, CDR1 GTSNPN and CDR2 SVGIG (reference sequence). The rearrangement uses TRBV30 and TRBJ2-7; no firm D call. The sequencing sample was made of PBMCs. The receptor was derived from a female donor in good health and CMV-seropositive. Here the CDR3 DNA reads TGTGCCTGCACCCTTGTGGGTGCTAGGCTTTACGAGCAGTACTTC. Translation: CACTLVGARLYEQYF. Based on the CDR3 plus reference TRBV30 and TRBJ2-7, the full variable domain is SQTIHQWPATLVQPVGSPLSLECTVEGTSNPNLYWYRQAAGRGLQLLFYSVGIGQISSEVPQNLSASRPQDRQFILSSKKLLLSDSGFYLCACTLVGARLYEQYFGPGTRLTVT.